Shown below are 18 T cell receptor beta chains from a single sample sequenced in a study of T cells in Graves' hyperthyroidism and ophthalmopathy. From RNA transcripts, TCR beta CDR3 regions were amplified. The HTBI primer set drove a first-round RT-PCR of the TCR CDR3. TCRdb passed the multiplex PCR reads through MiXCR, listing each CDR3 protein once. The sample lists some 510,000 distinct CDR3 sequences, under 25% occurring once. The specimen sequenced was blood. These receptor sequences come from a man between 18 and 29 years old with Graves' hyperthyroidism.

This clonotype has ten or more counts. The chain carries TRBV6-1 and TRBJ1-1, with D hard to call. Trimming left V 8 bases short and J 5 bases short, with 12 bases between. Per the germline V gene, CDR1 is MNHNS and CDR2 is SASEGT. The CDR3 has 12 amino acids. The CDR3 coding sequence is TGTGCCAGCGGTAGGCCGGGTACTGAAGCTTTCTTT. Translated: CASGRPGTEAFF.

Ten or more counts support this clonotype. The CDR3 DNA is TGTGCCAGCAGCTCTGGGACAGGGGAGCAGTACTTC. This sequence encodes CASSSGTGEQYF. The V and J genes are TRBV7-9 and TRBJ2-7, with 9 bases aligning to TRBD1. The CDR3 has 12 amino acids. Germline V lookup: CDR1 SEHNR, CDR2 FQNEAQ (reference sequence). The ends lost 4 bases at V and 7 bases at J; junction bases unmatched: 2. The complete variable domain, with remaining parts taken from reference TRBV7-9 and TRBJ2-7, reads DTGVSQNPRHKITKRGQNVTFRCDPISEHNRLYWYRQTLGQGPEFLTYFQNEAQLEKSRLLSDRFSAERPKGSFSTLEIQRTEQGDSAMYLCASSSGTGEQYFGPGTRLTVT.

This chain links TRBV12-3 or TRBV12-4 with TRBJ1-1, with D unclear. V shed 6 bases and J shed 0 bases, with 8 bases lying between them. The CDR3 extends over 13 amino acids. CDR3 DNA: TGTGCCAGCAGACAGTACATGAACACTGAAGCTTTCTTT. Protein product: CASRQYMNTEAFF.

This clonotype was found many times. V usage is TRBV11-2 and J usage is TRBJ2-5, with D unresolved. The CDR3 loop spans 15 amino acids. Between the trimmed V and J ends, which lost 3 bases and 4 bases, there was a span of 15 bases. Germline CDR1 is SGHAT and CDR2 is FQNNGV. The DNA for the CDR3 is TGTGCCAGCAGCTTCGGGTTGCTGGGATCAGAGACCCAGTACTTC. It encodes CASSFGLLGSETQYF.

This clonotype was counted many times. This sequence joins TRBV15 and TRBJ2-5; TRBD1 aligns across 7 bases. The CDR3 consists of 16 residues. With V trimmed by 5 bases and J by 3 bases, 12 bases remained unmatched. Germline CDR1 is LNHNV and CDR2 is YYDKDF (reference sequence). The CDR3 DNA reads as TGTGCCACCAGCCCTACTCTGGCAGGGGGAAAAGAGACCCAGTACTTC. It is translated as CATSPTLAGGKETQYF.

This clonotype was recorded at least ten times. CDR3 sequence reads: CASSNRQGAVTEAFF. The CDR3 nucleotides are TGTGCCAGCAGTAATAGACAGGGGGCTGTTACTGAAGCTTTCTTT. The genes are TRBV2 and TRBJ1-1, with 10 bases matching TRBD1. CDR1 SNHLY and CDR2 FYNNEI come from the germline V gene. V lost 5 bases to trimming and J lost 5 bases; unmatched junction nucleotides: 8. The CDR3 runs to 15 residues.

This clonotype was detected many times. V and J are TRBV6-1 and TRBJ2-7, with 8 bases fitting TRBD1. The trim removed 4 bases at V and 3 bases at J, leaving 8 bases unmatched. Per germline, CDR1 MNHNS and CDR2 SASEGT. The CDR3 contains 15 residues. For the CDR3, the DNA is TGTGCCAGCAGTGTCCACTGGACAGGGATCTACGAGCAGTACTTC. It specifies CASSVHWTGIYEQYF.

This clonotype was recorded many times. This chain links TRBV12-3 or TRBV12-4 with TRBJ1-1, with a weak D call TRBD1 (5 bases). With 0 bases removed from V and 4 bases from J, the gap between germline ends came to 9 bases. The CDR3 extends over 14 amino acids. In DNA, the CDR3 is TGTGCCAGCAGTTTAGCGGGGGTGATCACTGAAGCTTTCTTT. This codes for CASSLAGVITEAFF.

This clonotype has at least ten counts. The V call is TRBV6-5, the J call TRBJ1-2, with D possibly matching TRBD1 (6 bases). The V gene's germline CDR1 is MNHEY and CDR2 SVGAGI. There are 14 residues in the CDR3. Trimming stripped 4 bases from V and 4 bases from J, with 13 bases between. The CDR3 protein is CASSSGGMVYGYTF. Written as DNA, the CDR3 is TGTGCCAGCAGTTCCGGGGGCATGGTCTATGGCTACACCTTC.

This clonotype has ten or more counts. This chain joins TRBV24-1 and TRBJ1-1; D possibly corresponds to TRBD1 (5 bases). The CDR3 has 15 residues. Germline values: CDR1 KGHDR, CDR2 SFDVKD. Between the trimmed V and J ends, which lost 3 bases and 3 bases, there was a span of 13 bases. The CDR3, as DNA: TGTGCCACCAGTGATCCTGGACGGGGGGACACTGAAGCTTTCTTT. Protein: CATSDPGRGDTEAFF.

V is TRBV30 and J is TRBJ1-1; D uncertain. The CDR3 sequence is 13 residues long. Germline V gives CDR1 GTSNPN, CDR2 SVGIG (reference sequence). Trimming took off 2 bases at V and 3 bases at J, with 10 bases between the two ends. CDR3 sequence reads: CAWSHTSHTEAFF. In DNA form, the CDR3 reads TGTGCCTGGAGTCATACTTCACACACTGAAGCTTTCTTT.

This clonotype was detected a few times. The V and J genes are TRBV4-1 and TRBJ2-7, with 7 bases aligning to TRBD2. After removal of 5 bases from V and 4 bases from J, the junction contained 8 bases not matched to a gene. Germline values: CDR1 MGHRA, CDR2 YSYEKL. The CDR3 runs 14 residues. DNA for the CDR3: TGCGCCAGCAGCGAGACGCGGGGGACTTACGAGCAGTACTTC. Translating it yields CASSETRGTYEQYF.

This clonotype was detected a few times. CDR3 amino acids: CASSQQSNQPQHF. In nucleotides, the CDR3 is TGTGCCAGTAGCCAACAGTCCAATCAGCCCCAGCATTTT. The chain combines TRBV19 with TRBJ1-5; the D is unclear. The V and J ends lost 6 bases and 3 bases respectively, with 9 bases between them. Germline-derived CDR1 and CDR2 are LNHDA and SQIVND (reference sequence). The CDR3 extends over 13 amino acids.

This clonotype appeared many times. V gene TRBV4-1 combines with J gene TRBJ2-7, with 8 bases aligning to TRBD1. This CDR3 is 15 amino acids long. The V gene's germline CDR1 is MGHRA and CDR2 YSYEKL. V shed 1 base, J shed 5 bases, and the junction held 7 bases outside the gene matches. The CDR3 is CASSQVGQARDEQYF. The CDR3 coding sequence is TGCGCCAGCAGCCAAGTGGGACAGGCTCGGGACGAGCAGTACTTC.

The table lists this clonotype with a few counts. This rearrangement joins TRBV30 to TRBJ1-1, with a weak D call TRBD1 (6 bases). Germline values: CDR1 GTSNPN, CDR2 SVGIG (reference sequence). V dropped 7 bases and J dropped 1 base, with 13 bases sitting between them. This CDR3 is 13 amino acids long. The CDR3 is CAFSSGENTEAFF. The CDR3 DNA reads TGTGCCTTCTCGTCAGGGGAGAACACTGAAGCTTTCTTT.

This chain uses TRBV4-2 with TRBJ2-5; a possible D gene is TRBD1 (7 bases). This CDR3 contains 15 residues. V shed 0 bases and J shed 4 bases, with 12 bases lying between them. Germline values: CDR1 LGHNA, CDR2 YNFKEQ. Here the CDR3 reads CASSQEGGQLETQYF. The CDR3 bases are TGTGCCAGCAGCCAAGAGGGGGGACAGCTAGAGACCCAGTACTTC.

This clonotype was seen repeatedly, ten times or more. The J gene is TRBJ2-5, the V gene TRBV5-8; D not resolved. CDR1 and CDR2 from the germline V gene are SGHTS and YDEGEE. V dropped 0 bases and J dropped 7 bases, with 7 bases sitting between them. CDR3 length: 12 residues. CDR3 DNA sequence: TGTGCCAGCAGCTTGGCCCTTCCGACCCAGTACTTC. Protein product: CASSLALPTQYF.

The chain is built from TRBV11-2 and TRBJ2-7; no firm D call. This CDR3 region has 15 residues. Looked up from germline, CDR1 is SGHAT and CDR2 is FQNNGV. The V end was cut by 0 bases, the J end by 5 bases, with 14 bases between. CDR3 sequence: CASSLEGMNYDEQYF. As DNA, the CDR3 is TGTGCCAGCAGCTTAGAGGGTATGAACTATGACGAGCAGTACTTC.